This T cell receptor beta chain was captured by sequencing in a study of T cells in tumors after PD-1 blockade. Generated by immunoSEQ multiplex PCR, the TCRdb table keeps only in-frame clones and is missing some. This sample has about 59,000 clones, with around three quarters found just once. Trimming cost V 2 bases and J 7 bases; bases outside gene matches: 9. This CDR3 contains 16 residues. Germline V CDR1 and CDR2: SGHDN, FVKESK. The specimen comprised PBMCs, sampled before anti-PD-1 treatment. The TCR was taken from a human donor with basal cell carcinoma. The chain combines TRBV14 with TRBJ1-1; 11 positions match TRBD1. The CDR3 region has the DNA TGTGCCAGCAGCCAAAACCGGGGACAGGGGGATCTTGAAGCTTTCTTT. Translated, it gives CASSQNRGQGDLEAFF.